These 32 T cell receptor beta chains were all obtained from the same sample, sequenced in a study of T cell repertoires in cytomegalovirus infection. MiXCR, applied by TCRdb to the reads, yields one record per CDR3 protein. The data show roughly 100,000 distinct CDR3 sequences, with more than 15% seen just once and approximately 7.9% held by the top ten. What was sequenced was PBMCs. The receptors derive from a human donor in good health (CMV status not recorded). Some clones in this sample may be carry-over from other donors' samples.

The chain recombines TRBV10-3 with TRBJ1-2, with 9 nucleotides matching TRBD1. Trimming at V came to 4 bases and at J to 8 bases, leaving 8 bases not matched to a gene. Looked up from germline, CDR1 is ENHRY and CDR2 is SYGVKD. CDR3 length equals 14 residues. The CDR3 loop is CAISADRGGEGYTF. The DNA for the CDR3 is TGTGCCATCAGTGCGGACAGGGGCGGAGAAGGCTACACCTTC.

The chain employs TRBV7-2 and TRBJ2-2; TRBD1 agrees at 7 bases. Losses at the gene ends were 5 bases for V and 5 bases for J; bases not matched to a gene: 5. The CDR3 is 14 residues long. The germline V gene encodes CDR1 SGHTA and CDR2 FQGNSA. CDR3 protein: CASSQQGWTGELFF. The CDR3 DNA follows: TGTGCCAGCAGCCAACAGGGGTGGACCGGGGAGCTGTTTTTT.

Regarding this clonotype: A single base separates this from a much larger clone, so it may be a read error. This sequence joins TRBV6-6 and TRBJ1-2; 7 nucleotides agree with TRBD1. CDR3 length equals 15 residues. CDR1 is MNHNY and CDR2 is SVGAGI in the germline V gene (reference sequence). CDR3 sequence (DNA): TGTGCCAACAGTCCCCGCGAGACAGGGCACTATGGCTACACCTTC. It specifies CANSPRETGHYGYTF.

This sequence joins TRBV2 and TRBJ1-1; D gene uncertain. The germline CDR1 and CDR2 sequences are SNHLY and FYNNEI. Trimming removed 6 bases from V and 5 bases from J, with 22 bases in between. This CDR3 region has 16 residues. The CDR3 DNA reads as TGTGCCAGCAGCCCCCAAGAAGTGGGAACATTGACTGAAGCTTTCTTT. It is translated as CASSPQEVGTLTEAFF.

In this sample, this clonotype turned up a few times. The rearrangement links TRBV20-1 to TRBJ2-1, with D possibly TRBD1 on 6 matching bases. Trimming took 0 bases from V and 9 from J, leaving 18 bases between them. Per germline, CDR1 DFQATT and CDR2 SNEGSKA (reference sequence). This CDR3 is built from 15 residues. The DNA for the CDR3 is TGCAGTGCTAGAGATAGATGGGGGCCTCAAGCTGAGCAGTTCTTC. Protein: CSARDRWGPQAEQFF.

This chain connects TRBV5-1 to TRBJ2-6; D unresolved. V was clipped by 6 bases and J by 2 bases, with 6 bases between them. Looked up from germline, CDR1 is SGHRS and CDR2 is YFSETQ. The CDR3 extends over 13 amino acids. This chain's CDR3 is CASTQTGANVLTF. CDR3 DNA: TGCGCCAGCACCCAGACTGGGGCCAACGTCCTGACTTTC. Drawing the rest from reference TRBV5-1 and TRBJ2-6, the complete variable domain is KAGVTQTPRYLIKTRGQQVTLSCSPISGHRSVSWYQQTPGQGLQFLFEYFSETQRNKGNFPGRFSGRQFSNSRSEMNVSTLELGDSALYLCASTQTGANVLTFGAGSRLTVL.

The V gene is TRBV14, the J gene TRBJ2-3; 8 nucleotides align to TRBD2. With V trimmed by 2 bases and J by 0 bases, 13 bases remained unmatched. The CDR3 length is 19 residues. Germline V lookup: CDR1 SGHDN, CDR2 FVKESK. CDR3 nucleotide sequence: TGTGCCAGCAGCCAAACACCGGGAGGAGCGGGGGAAAGCACAGATACGCAGTATTTT. Its translation is CASSQTPGGAGESTDTQYF.

This clonotype was counted a few times. The chain employs TRBV2 and TRBJ2-5; either TRBD1 or TRBD2 may supply D (6 bases each). CDR3 size: 14 residues. V lost 6 bases and J lost 5, with 16 bases in between. Germline CDR1 and CDR2: SNHLY and FYNNEI. CDR3 residues: CASRVSGAGETQYF. DNA of the CDR3: TGTGCCAGCAGAGTTTCAGGGGCGGGGGAGACCCAGTACTTC.

The chain has TRBV28 and TRBJ2-1, with 13 positions matching TRBD2. V was pared by 8 bases and J by 7 bases, with 8 bases of the junction left unmatched. Germline V gene lookup returns CDR1 MDHEN and CDR2 SYDVKM. CDR3 length equals 15 residues. The CDR3 region is CASGELAGGGNEQFF. CDR3 sequence (DNA): TGTGCCAGCGGAGAACTAGCGGGGGGGGGTAATGAGCAGTTCTTC.

This clonotype was seen only a few times. The chain has TRBV5-4 and TRBJ2-1; 8 nucleotides line up with TRBD1. Germline CDR1 reads SGHNT; CDR2 reads YYREEE (reference sequence). Trimming took 4 bases from V and 2 from J; bases not matched to a gene: 2. The CDR3 extends over 14 amino acids. The CDR3 is CASSTGQAYNEQFF. The CDR3, as DNA: TGTGCCAGCAGCACGGGACAGGCCTACAATGAGCAGTTCTTC.

The sample holds one count of this clonotype. A single base separates this from a much larger clone, so it may be a read error. The rearrangement links TRBV5-5 to TRBJ1-1; TRBD1 might be the D (5 bases). Germline V gives CDR1 SGHKS, CDR2 YYEKEE (reference sequence). The CDR3 has 15 amino acids. Trimming shortened V by 6 bases and J by 2 bases, and 17 bases separated the two germline ends. The CDR3 reads CASNFSPGINTEAFF. The CDR3 DNA sequence: TGTGCCAGCAACTTTTCGCCAGGGATAAACACTGAAGCTTTCTTT.

There are many counts of this clonotype. The V and J genes are TRBV12-3 or TRBV12-4 and TRBJ1-1; tentatively, D is TRBD1 (6 bases). V gave up 5 bases and J gave up 4 bases, with 14 bases separating them. The CDR3 is 14 residues long. Here the CDR3 reads CASSLRGLGTEAFF. The CDR3 region has the DNA TGTGCCAGCAGTCTTAGGGGGTTGGGCACTGAAGCTTTCTTT.

This clonotype was observed a few times. The chain joins TRBV3-1 to TRBJ2-3, with D tentatively TRBD1 (6 bases). V lost 1 base and J 6 bases, leaving 14 bases between the germline ends. The CDR3 sequence is 15 residues long. Germline V gene sequence: CDR1 LGHDT, CDR2 YNNKEL (reference sequence). DNA for the CDR3: TGTGCCAGCAGCCAAGGCCAAGGGGGTTGGGATACGCAGTATTTT. Translated: CASSQGQGGWDTQYF.

This clonotype came up a few times. The V and J genes are TRBV7-9 and TRBJ2-7; 10 bases agree with TRBD1. Germline V gene sequence: CDR1 SEHNR, CDR2 FQNEAQ (reference sequence). V shed 6 bases, J shed 6 bases, and the junction held 8 bases outside the gene matches. CDR3 size: 14 residues. DNA for the CDR3: TGTGCCAGCAGGACCGGGACAGGGGATCGCGAGCAGTACTTC. It is translated as CASRTGTGDREQYF.

The V and J genes are TRBV9 and TRBJ2-4; a possible D gene is TRBD2 (6 bases). The ends were cut back, 1 base at V and 9 bases at J, with 11 bases in the middle. Germline V gene sequence: CDR1 SGDLS, CDR2 YYNGEE. The CDR3 is 13 amino acids. The CDR3 DNA sequence: TGTGCCAGCAGCGTACTTCCCGGGGGCATTCAGTACTTC. This encodes CASSVLPGGIQYF.

CDR3 in amino acids: CASSPGTGSGNTIYF. The CDR3 DNA reads as TGTGCCAGCAGCCCGGGGACAGGCTCTGGAAACACCATATATTTT. The chain carries TRBV5-3 and TRBJ1-3; 8 bases fit TRBD1. TRBV5-3 is treated as an ORF (open reading frame) with a function not yet certain. With V trimmed by 8 bases and J by 0 bases, 7 bases remained unmatched. The CDR3 contains 15 residues.

The chain links TRBV5-1 to TRBJ2-2; tentative D call: TRBD1 (5 bases). The V end was cut by 4 bases, the J end by 7 bases, with 20 bases between. This CDR3 has 16 amino acids. Germline V gene lookup returns CDR1 SGHRS and CDR2 YFSETQ. The CDR3 DNA reads as TGCGCCAGCAGCAGGGATGGGGCCCCACCCCACGGGGAGCTGTTTTTT. Encoded protein: CASSRDGAPPHGELFF.

The V gene is TRBV11-2, the J gene TRBJ1-1; no clear D gene. Trimming cost V 4 bases and J 3 bases, with 6 bases left between them. Germline CDR1 SGHAT, CDR2 FQNNGV. This CDR3 spans 12 amino acids. In DNA, the CDR3 is TGTGCCAGCAGCTCCGGGGACACTGAAGCTTTCTTT. Translating gives CASSSGDTEAFF.

This clonotype was seen a handful of times. The rearrangement links TRBV7-3 to TRBJ1-1, with D unresolved. This CDR3 comprises 10 residues. The V end lost 10 bases, the J end lost 3 bases, and 6 bases lay between the germline ends. Germline assignment: CDR1 SGHTA and CDR2 FQGTGA. CDR3 loop: CATAYTEAFF. In DNA form, the CDR3 reads TGTGCCACCGCCTACACTGAAGCTTTCTTT.

This clonotype was seen a few times. The chain has TRBV5-1 and TRBJ2-7, with D perhaps matching TRBD1 (5 bases). CDR1 is SGHRS and CDR2 is YFSETQ in the germline V gene. The CDR3 contains 15 residues. V lost 2 bases, J lost 2 bases, and 14 bases lay in between. CDR3 loop: CASSFKGTGPYEQYF. The CDR3 DNA reads as TGCGCCAGCAGCTTCAAAGGAACAGGCCCCTACGAGCAGTACTTC.

CDR3 in amino acids: CASMGTGQETQYF. CDR3 nucleotide sequence: TGTGCCAGCATGGGGACAGGCCAAGAGACCCAGTACTTC. V usage is TRBV2 and J usage is TRBJ2-5; 8 bases are a match to TRBD1. The trim removed 7 bases at V and 1 base at J, leaving 2 bases unmatched. CDR3 length equals 13 residues. In germline, CDR1 is SNHLY, CDR2 FYNNEI.

The CDR3 DNA sequence: TGCAGTGCTAGCCGGGACCCCCTCTCCTACGAGCAGTACTTC. It codes for CSASRDPLSYEQYF. This chain links TRBV20-1 with TRBJ2-7; D could derive from TRBD1 or TRBD2 (5 bases each). The CDR3 is 14 amino acids. Germline V gene lookup returns CDR1 DFQATT and CDR2 SNEGSKA (reference sequence). V lost 3 bases, J lost 0 bases, and 12 bases lay in between.

This clonotype was recorded many times. A much bigger clone sits one base away, suggesting this may be a read error. The genes are TRBV7-3 and TRBJ1-2; 8 nucleotides align to TRBD1. Germline CDR1 reads SGHTA; CDR2 reads FQGTGA. The length of the CDR3 is 13 residues. Trimming took 4 bases from V and 6 from J; bases not matched to a gene: 4. In nucleotides, the CDR3 is TGTGCCAGCAGCTCCCGACAGGGGAATGGCTACACCTTC. Its protein product is CASSSRQGNGYTF. Together with reference TRBV7-3 and TRBJ1-2, the CDR3 gives the full variable domain: GAGVSQTPSNKVTEKGKYVELRCDPISGHTALYWYRQSLGQGPEFLIYFQGTGAADDSGLPNDRFFAVRPEGSVSTLKIQRTERGDSAVYLCASSSRQGNGYTFGSGTRLTVV.

The chain recombines TRBV12-3 or TRBV12-4 with TRBJ1-2; TRBD1 matches 8 bases. There are 14 residues in the CDR3. Trimming removed 2 bases from V and 8 bases from J; junction bases left unmatched: 7. CDR3 DNA: TGTGCCAGCAGTTTATGGGGACAGGCTAAGGGCTACACCTTC. Protein: CASSLWGQAKGYTF.

This clonotype occurred many times. The CDR3 spells CASSSGGGWGEGYTF. Here the CDR3 DNA reads TGTGCCAGCAGCTCCGGAGGGGGTTGGGGAGAGGGCTACACCTTC. This rearrangement joins TRBV11-2 to TRBJ1-2; D is perhaps TRBD1 (6 bases). This CDR3 is 15 amino acids long. V lost 4 bases, J lost 8 bases, and 20 bases lay in between. Germline assignment: CDR1 SGHAT and CDR2 FQNNGV.

The rearrangement joins TRBV12-3 or TRBV12-4 to TRBJ2-3; no clear D gene. V was pared by 6 bases and J by 0 bases, with 10 bases between. The CDR3 spans 14 residues. This CDR3 is CASRPLTSTDTQYF. The CDR3 DNA sequence: TGTGCCAGCAGACCTCTGACTAGCACAGATACGCAGTATTTT.

This clonotype appeared a few times. The chain recombines TRBV20-1 with TRBJ1-4, with a possible D match to TRBD1 (5 bases). The CDR3 is 15 amino acids. Germline CDR1 and CDR2: DFQATT and SNEGSKA (reference sequence). Trimming shortened V by 0 bases and J by 8 bases, and 16 bases separated the two germline ends. For the CDR3, the DNA is TGCAGTGCTAGAGATTTTCGGCAGGGTGAGGAAAAACTGTTTTTT. Translated: CSARDFRQGEEKLFF.

In its sample, this clonotype was seen a few times. The CDR3 sequence is CAISPGDREYGYTF. Written as DNA, the CDR3 is TGTGCCATCAGTCCTGGGGACAGGGAATATGGCTACACCTTC. The gene calls are TRBV10-3 and TRBJ1-2; 9 bases agree with TRBD1. Trimming cost V 5 bases and J 5 bases; bases outside gene matches: 6. Looked up from germline, CDR1 is ENHRY and CDR2 is SYGVKD. The CDR3 has 14 amino acids.

Comments on this clonotype: A read error may account for a junction end that differs from germline. This chain links TRBV28 with TRBJ2-2, with D possibly TRBD2 on 6 matching bases. CDR1 and CDR2 (germline): MDHEN, SYDVKM. CDR3 length: 12 amino acids. The CDR3 loop reads CASSLGLGELYF. CDR3 DNA: TGTGCCAGCAGTTTGGGACTCGGGGAGCTGTATTTT.

This chain connects TRBV20-1 to TRBJ1-1, with D perhaps matching TRBD1 (6 bases). CDR1 is DFQATT and CDR2 is SNEGSKA in the germline V gene (reference sequence). The CDR3 consists of 14 residues. Between the trimmed V and J ends, which lost 3 bases and 7 bases, there was a span of 18 bases. This chain's CDR3 is CSARRRGGLNEAFF. CDR3 in DNA: TGCAGTGCTAGGCGACGGGGGGGCCTCAATGAAGCTTTCTTT.

This clonotype has more than one count but fewer than ten. The chain employs TRBV7-9 and TRBJ2-7; D may be TRBD2 (7 bases). CDR3 length equals 14 residues. Germline V lookup: CDR1 SEHNR, CDR2 FQNEAQ (reference sequence). Trimming shortened V by 6 bases and J by 4 bases, and 16 bases separated the two germline ends. CDR3 amino acids: CASSAAGARYEQYF. As DNA, the CDR3 is TGTGCCAGCAGTGCCGCGGGGGCGAGATACGAGCAGTACTTC.

This clonotype was detected only a few times. The CDR3 bases are TGTGCCAGCAGTGAGATGTTTTTGAGGATCTACGAGCAGTACTTC. It yields the protein CASSEMFLRIYEQYF. V gene TRBV2 combines with J gene TRBJ2-7; no reliable D call. The CDR3 extends over 15 amino acids. V was cut by 3 bases and J by 3 bases, with 15 bases left in between. CDR1 and CDR2 from the germline V gene are SNHLY and FYNNEI.